This passage covers 5 T cell receptor beta chains from one sample sequenced in a study of T-cell reconstitution after alpha-beta-depleted transplantation in children. Unique molecular identifiers were built into the TCRbeta library. TCRdb reprocessed the PCR reads via MiXCR and lists one record per CDR3 protein. The top ten clones hold approximately 5% of a sample with approximately 420,000 distinct CDR3 sequences, approximately 11% of them seen once. This sample comprised PBMCs from the stem cell graft donor, obtained from the stem cell graft. Source of these receptors: a human donor who donated a stem cell graft to a child with acute myeloid leukemia.

This clonotype was counted once. The V and J genes are TRBV5-8 and TRBJ2-5, with 10 bases fitting TRBD1. This CDR3 is 15 amino acids long. Unmatched junction bases numbered 10, after V lost 6 bases and J lost 5 bases. Germline V gives CDR1 SGHTS, CDR2 YDEGEE. CDR3 sequence: CASNRGGQGYETQYF. CDR3 nucleotide sequence: TGTGCCAGCAACCGAGGGGGACAGGGGTACGAGACCCAGTACTTC.

This clonotype occurred many times. The genes are TRBV7-2 and TRBJ2-1, with TRBD2 identical over 8 bases. Trimming at V came to 5 bases and at J to 6 bases, leaving 9 bases not matched to a gene. Germline CDR1 and CDR2: SGHTA and FQGNSA. The length of the CDR3 is 15 residues. The chain's CDR3 is CASSVQAGGANEQFF. CDR3 sequence (DNA): TGTGCCAGCAGCGTTCAAGCCGGGGGGGCCAATGAGCAGTTCTTC.

The sample holds many counts of this clonotype. This rearrangement joins TRBV5-1 to TRBJ1-1; TRBD1 is a possible D gene (6 bases). The CDR3 runs 17 residues. Germline lookup yields CDR1 SGHRS and CDR2 YFSETQ. With 3 bases removed from V and 0 bases from J, the gap between germline ends came to 18 bases. CDR3 sequence: CASSSTFQGPLNTEAFF. CDR3 bases: TGCGCCAGCAGCTCTACGTTCCAGGGGCCCTTGAACACTGAAGCTTTCTTT.

This clonotype came up once. Sequence at one end of the junction differs from germline and may be a read error. The rearrangement uses TRBV20-1 and TRBJ1-1; 8 bases align to TRBD1. The CDR3 is made up of 13 amino acids. Germline CDR1 is DFQATT and CDR2 is SNEGSKA (reference sequence). CDR3 coding DNA: TGCAGTGCTAACAGGGGGGTTGGTACTGAAGGTTTCTTT. Protein product: CSANRGVGTEGFF.

V is TRBV12-3 or TRBV12-4 and J is TRBJ1-6; D is possibly TRBD1 (6 bases). This CDR3 has 17 residues. V dropped 5 bases and J dropped 9 bases, with 23 bases sitting between them. CDR3 amino acids: CASSPGWTASESSPLHF. The CDR3 region has the DNA TGTGCCAGCAGTCCCGGATGGACAGCCTCGGAGAGTTCACCCCTCCACTTT.